Sequencing of this T cell receptor beta chain was carried out in a study of CD4 T cells in relation to SARS-CoV-2 and coronaviruses. Method: immunoSEQ multiplex PCR; TCRdb's copy keeps in-frame clones and lacks some. The repertoire includes about 38,000 clones, approximately 86% of them detected once, and 4.5% sits in the top ten. In regard to this clone: Its antigen is unidentified.

Sequencing was performed on naive CD4+ T cells from PBMCs, cultured in vitro. Subset denoted: naive CD4+ T cells isolated by negative enrichment. This clonotype originated in an adult with COVID-19.

CDR3 sequence (DNA): TGTGCCAGCAGTGATAGACAGGGGGCTAGCAATCAGCCCCAGCATTTT. Its translation: CASSDRQGASNQPQHF. The chain recombines TRBV6-1 with TRBJ1-5; TRBD1 agrees at 10 bases. Germline V gene data show CDR1 as MNHNS and CDR2 as SASEGT. CDR3 length: 16 amino acids. V lost 3 bases, J lost 0 bases, and 2 bases stayed unmatched.